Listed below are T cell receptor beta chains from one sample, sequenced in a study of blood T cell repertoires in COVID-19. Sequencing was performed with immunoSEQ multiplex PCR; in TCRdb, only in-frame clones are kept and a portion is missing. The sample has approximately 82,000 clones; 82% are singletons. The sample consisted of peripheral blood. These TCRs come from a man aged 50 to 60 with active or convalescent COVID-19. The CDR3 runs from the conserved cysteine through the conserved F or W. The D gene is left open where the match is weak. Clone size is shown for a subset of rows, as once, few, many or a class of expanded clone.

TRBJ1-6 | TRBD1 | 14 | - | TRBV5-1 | TGCGCCAGCAGCCAGGGACAGCCTAATTCACCCCTCCACTTT | CASSQGQPNSPLHF
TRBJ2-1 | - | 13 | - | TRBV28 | TGTGCCAGCACAGGCTACTCCTACAATGAGCAGTTCTTC | CASTGYSYNEQFF
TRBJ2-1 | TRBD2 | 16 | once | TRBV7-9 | TGTGCCAGCAGCTTAGGGGCTAGCGGGGGGTTCAATGAGCAGTTCTTC | CASSLGASGGFNEQFF
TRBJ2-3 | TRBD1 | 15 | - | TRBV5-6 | TGTGCCAGCAGGACAGGGGAGGCTGTAGCAAATACGCAGTATTTT | CASRTGEAVANTQYF
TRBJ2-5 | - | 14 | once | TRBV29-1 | TGCAGCGTCCTCCGGGACACAGGCCAAGAGACCCAGTACTTC | CSVLRDTGQETQYF
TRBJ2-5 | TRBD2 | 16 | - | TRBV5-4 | TGTGCCAGCAGCTCCGGACTAGCGGAAAACCAAGAGACCCAGTACTTC | CASSSGLAENQETQYF
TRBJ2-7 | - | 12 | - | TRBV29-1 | TGCAGCGTCTCGGACGGGGTTAGGGAGCAGTACTTC | CSVSDGVREQYF
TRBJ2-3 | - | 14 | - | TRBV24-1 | TGTGCCACCAGTGATTTCCAGCACGGGGATACGCAGTATTTT | CATSDFQHGDTQYF
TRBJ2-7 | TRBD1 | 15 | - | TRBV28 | TGTGCCAGCAGCCATGCAGTCCAGGGGGCGAACGAGCAGTACTTC | CASSHAVQGANEQYF
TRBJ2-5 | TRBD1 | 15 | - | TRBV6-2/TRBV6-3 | TGTGCCAGCAGTTGGGGGAGACAGGGGAAAGAGACCCAGTACTTC | CASSWGRQGKETQYF
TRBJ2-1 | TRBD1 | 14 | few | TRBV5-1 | TGCGCCAGCGAGCAGGGGGCTACGGGGAATGAGCAGTTCTTC | CASEQGATGNEQFF
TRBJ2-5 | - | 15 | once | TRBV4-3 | TGCGCCAGCAGCCAAGAGGTGCAGGGGGGAAAGACCCAGTACTTC | CASSQEVQGGKTQYF
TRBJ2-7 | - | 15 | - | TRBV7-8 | TGTGCCAGCAGCCCTGGACTGAGGCCACCCTACGAGCAGTACTTC | CASSPGLRPPYEQYF
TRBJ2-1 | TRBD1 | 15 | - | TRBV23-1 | TGCGCCAGCAGTCTTCCGGGACAGGGGAGCAATGAGCAGTTCTTC | CASSLPGQGSNEQFF